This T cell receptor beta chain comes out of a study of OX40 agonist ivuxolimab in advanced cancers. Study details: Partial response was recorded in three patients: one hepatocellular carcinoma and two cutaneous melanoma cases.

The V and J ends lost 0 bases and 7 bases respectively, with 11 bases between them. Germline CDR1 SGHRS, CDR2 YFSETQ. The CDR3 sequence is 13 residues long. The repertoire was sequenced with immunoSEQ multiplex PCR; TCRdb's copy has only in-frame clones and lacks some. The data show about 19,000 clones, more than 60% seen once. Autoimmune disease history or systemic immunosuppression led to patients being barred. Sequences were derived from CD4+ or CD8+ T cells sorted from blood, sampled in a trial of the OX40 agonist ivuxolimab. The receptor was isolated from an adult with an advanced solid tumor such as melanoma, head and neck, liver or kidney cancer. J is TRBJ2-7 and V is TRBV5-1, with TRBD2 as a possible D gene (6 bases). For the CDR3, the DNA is TGCGCCAGCAGCTTGGCTGGGGAGGCGGAGCAGTACTTC. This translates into CASSLAGEAEQYF. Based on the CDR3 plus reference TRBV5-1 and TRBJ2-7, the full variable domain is KAGVTQTPRYLIKTRGQQVTLSCSPISGHRSVSWYQQTPGQGLQFLFEYFSETQRNKGNFPGRFSGRQFSNSRSEMNVSTLELGDSALYLCASSLAGEAEQYFGPGTRLTVT.